Presented here are 18 T cell receptor beta chains from one specimen sequenced in a study of T cell responses to AZD1222 COVID-19 vaccine. Here immunoSEQ multiplex PCR was the method, and the copy in TCRdb shows in-frame clones only, minus some. The profile shows tens of thousands of clones, more than 90% of them singletons. Source: peripheral blood, taken on day 0 of AZD1222 vaccination. The receptors stem from an adult in good health.

V is TRBV30 and J is TRBJ1-5; 8 bases agree with TRBD1. The CDR3 runs to 17 residues. In germline, CDR1 is GTSNPN, CDR2 SVGIG (reference sequence). The J segment lost 0 bases and the V segment lost 2 bases, leaving 9 bases of the junction unmatched. The CDR3 protein is CAWSSLRDRNSNQPQHF. For the CDR3, the DNA is TGTGCCTGGAGTTCGCTCCGGGACAGGAATAGCAATCAGCCCCAGCATTTT. The full variable domain, in which reference TRBV30 and TRBJ1-5 provide the parts outside the CDR3, is SQTIHQWPATLVQPVGSPLSLECTVEGTSNPNLYWYRQAAGRGLQLLFYSVGIGQISSEVPQNLSASRPQDRQFILSSKKLLLSDSGFYLCAWSSLRDRNSNQPQHFGDGTRLSIL.

The genes are TRBV5-1 and TRBJ2-2; D is perhaps TRBD1 or TRBD2 (5 bases each). The CDR3 runs to 14 residues. Germline V gene lookup returns CDR1 SGHRS and CDR2 YFSETQ. V was shortened by 7 bases and J by 0 bases, with 10 bases between the two germline ends. The CDR3 region has the DNA TGCGCCAGCTTGGGGGAATCGAACACCGGGGAGCTGTTTTTT. Its protein is CASLGESNTGELFF.

The V and J genes are TRBV7-9 and TRBJ1-1; D is perhaps TRBD1 (6 bases). Germline assignment: CDR1 SEHNR and CDR2 FQNEAQ (reference sequence). Trimming cost V 6 bases and J 7 bases, with 12 bases left between them. The CDR3 is 12 amino acids. CDR3 nucleotide sequence: TGTGCCAGCAGTTTCAGGGGAGATGAAGCTTTCTTT. Translated: CASSFRGDEAFF.

This clone was observed once. The V gene is TRBV6-5, the J gene TRBJ2-1; D ambiguous. The CDR3 consists of 14 residues. The germline gives CDR1 MNHEY, CDR2 SVGAGI. V was clipped by 6 bases and J by 10 bases, with 19 bases between them. The CDR3 coding sequence is TGTGCCAGCAGCCTGACTGCGATCATGAGGGAGCAGTTCTTC. Translated: CASSLTAIMREQFF.

The chain uses TRBV7-3 and TRBJ1-4; weak D call: TRBD1 (5 bases). Germline assignment: CDR1 SGHTA and CDR2 FQGTGA. The length of the CDR3 is 16 residues. With 5 bases removed from V and 0 bases from J, the gap between germline ends came to 13 bases. DNA for the CDR3: TGTGCCAGCAGCCCTCGGGACTGCACAACTAATGAAAAACTGTTTTTT. Its protein product is CASSPRDCTTNEKLFF.

The chain uses TRBV3-1 (or the pseudogene TRBV3-2) and TRBJ2-5, with D hard to call. Trimming pared 0 bases from V and 5 bases from J, leaving 4 bases between. The CDR3 covers 12 residues. Germline lookup yields CDR1 LGHDT and CDR2 YNNKEL (reference sequence). CDR3 sequence: CASSQDIETQYF. Written as DNA, the CDR3 is TGTGCCAGCAGCCAAGATATCGAGACCCAGTACTTC.

The rearrangement uses TRBV2 and TRBJ2-7, with D possibly TRBD1 on 5 matching bases. The CDR3 is made up of 15 amino acids. Trimming took off 6 bases at V and 4 bases at J, with 19 bases between the two ends. The germline CDR1 and CDR2 sequences are SNHLY and FYNNEI. CDR3 loop: CASSAVVGLWYEQYF. The CDR3 bases are TGTGCCAGCAGCGCGGTGGTGGGGCTTTGGTACGAGCAGTACTTC.

The chain employs TRBV10-1 and TRBJ1-2; D is unresolved. The CDR3 is 14 residues long. In germline, CDR1 is WNHNN, CDR2 SYGVQD (reference sequence). Trimming took off 8 bases at V and 7 bases at J, with 20 bases between the two ends. The CDR3 region has the DNA TGCGCCAGCTATCAAGGGTATTATTGGAGTGGCTACACCTTC. This translates into CASYQGYYWSGYTF.

V usage is TRBV6-5 and J usage is TRBJ1-2; the D is unclear. V was clipped by 0 bases and J by 5 bases, with 10 bases between them. This CDR3 is 14 amino acids long. Looked up from germline, CDR1 is MNHEY and CDR2 is SVGAGI. CDR3 DNA: TGTGCCAGCAGTTACTCGGCATCAAGATATGGCTACACCTTC. Translating gives CASSYSASRYGYTF.

The chain couples TRBV4-1 to TRBJ2-7; D might be TRBD1 (5 bases). The CDR3 covers 15 residues. Germline CDR1 is MGHRA and CDR2 is YSYEKL. The V end lost 5 bases, the J end lost 1 base, and 15 bases lay between the germline ends. The CDR3, as DNA: TGCGCCAGCAGCTTCCGTTGGGGCCCGTCCTACGAGCAGTACTTC. It encodes CASSFRWGPSYEQYF.

V gene TRBV12-3 or TRBV12-4 combines with J gene TRBJ2-3, with D possibly TRBD1 on 6 matching bases. Trimming removed 7 bases at V and 2 bases at J, with 10 bases between. This CDR3 contains 13 residues. CDR3 protein: CASTRDNTDTQYF. CDR3 DNA: TGTGCCAGCACCCGGGACAACACAGATACGCAGTATTTT.

The chain carries TRBV29-1 and TRBJ1-4; possible D gene TRBD1, 5 bases. In germline, CDR1 is SQVTM, CDR2 ANQGSEA. The CDR3 extends over 12 amino acids. Trimming left V 1 base short and J 7 bases short, with 7 bases between. CDR3 sequence: CSVEGGAEKLFF. The CDR3 DNA sequence: TGCAGCGTTGAAGGAGGGGCTGAAAAACTGTTTTTT.

V is TRBV11-3 and J is TRBJ1-1; D is possibly TRBD1 (6 bases). Germline-derived CDR1 and CDR2 are SGHNT and YENEEA. The CDR3 runs 14 residues. The CDR3 nucleotides are TGTGCTATATCCGAGGGGGAAGGGAACACTGAAGCTTTCTTT. Translating gives CAISEGEGNTEAFF.

This rearrangement joins TRBV13 to TRBJ2-1; D may be TRBD1 (6 bases). From germline, CDR1 is PRHDT and CDR2 FYEKMQ (reference sequence). The CDR3 extends over 15 amino acids. The V end lost 2 bases, the J end lost 3 bases, and 11 bases lay between the germline ends. The CDR3 here is CASSLSRGNYNEQFF. The CDR3 DNA reads TGTGCCAGCAGCTTAAGCAGGGGAAACTACAATGAGCAGTTCTTC.

The chain is built from TRBV24-1 and TRBJ2-3; D may correspond to TRBD1 or TRBD2 (5 bases each). Germline V gene data show CDR1 as KGHDR and CDR2 as SFDVKD. With 4 bases removed from V and 1 base from J, the gap between germline ends came to 14 bases. The CDR3 runs to 16 residues. The CDR3 protein is CATSESRDGRTDTQYF. The CDR3 DNA reads TGTGCCACCAGTGAGAGTCGGGACGGGCGCACAGATACGCAGTATTTT.

V gene TRBV5-5 combines with J gene TRBJ1-5; unclear D gene. There are 16 residues in the CDR3. Trimming cost V 7 bases and J 0 bases, with 17 bases left between them. Germline CDR1 reads SGHKS; CDR2 reads YYEKEE (reference sequence). CDR3 nucleotides: TGTGCCAGCCCCCTTGGGCACCTAAATAGCAATCAGCCCCAGCATTTT. Its protein product is CASPLGHLNSNQPQHF.

The rearrangement links TRBV18 to TRBJ1-1; 12 bases fit TRBD1. This CDR3 contains 14 residues. J was trimmed by 8 bases and V by 3 bases; bases with no gene match: 4. The germline V gene encodes CDR1 KGHSH and CDR2 LQKENI. The CDR3: CASSPMGQGAEAFF. The CDR3 nucleotides are TGTGCCAGCTCACCGATGGGACAGGGGGCGGAAGCTTTCTTT. Variable domain in full (rest from reference TRBV18 and TRBJ1-1): NAGVMQNPRHLVRRRGQEARLRCSPMKGHSHVYWYRQLPEEGLKFMVYLQKENIIDESGMPKERFSAEFPKEGPSILRIQQVVRGDSAAYFCASSPMGQGAEAFFGQGTRLTVV.

V usage is TRBV6-5 and J usage is TRBJ1-5, with a weak D call TRBD1 (6 bases). Germline V gives CDR1 MNHEY, CDR2 SVGAGI. The V and J ends lost 6 bases and 3 bases respectively, with 12 bases between them. The CDR3 covers 14 residues. CDR3 coding DNA: TGTGCCAGCAGGGTTACAGGGCCCAATCAGCCCCAGCATTTT. Amino acids: CASRVTGPNQPQHF.